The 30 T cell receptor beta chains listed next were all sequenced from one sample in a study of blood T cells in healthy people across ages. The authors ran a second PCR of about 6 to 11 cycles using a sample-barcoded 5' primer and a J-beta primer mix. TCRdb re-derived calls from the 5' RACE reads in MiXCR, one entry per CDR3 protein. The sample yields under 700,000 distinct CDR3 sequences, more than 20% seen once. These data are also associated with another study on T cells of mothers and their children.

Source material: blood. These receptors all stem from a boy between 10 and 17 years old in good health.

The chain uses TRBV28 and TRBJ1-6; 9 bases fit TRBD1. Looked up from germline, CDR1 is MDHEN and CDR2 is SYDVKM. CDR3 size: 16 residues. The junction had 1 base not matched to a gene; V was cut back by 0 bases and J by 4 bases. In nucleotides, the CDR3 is TGTGCCAGCAGTTTATGGGGACAGGGATATAATTCACCCCTCCACTTT. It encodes CASSLWGQGYNSPLHF. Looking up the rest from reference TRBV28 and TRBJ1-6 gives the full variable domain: DVKVTQSSRYLVKRTGEKVFLECVQDMDHENMFWYRQDPGLGLRLIYFSYDVKMKEKGDIPEGYSVSREKKERFSLILESASTNQTSMYLCASSLWGQGYNSPLHFGNGTRLTVT.

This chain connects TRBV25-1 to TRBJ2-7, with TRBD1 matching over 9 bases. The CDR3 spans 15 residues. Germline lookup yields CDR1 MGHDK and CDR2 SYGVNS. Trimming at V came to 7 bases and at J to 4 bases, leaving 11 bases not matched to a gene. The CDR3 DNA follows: TGTGCCAGCACCGGACAGGGGTCCCGTGAGTACGAGCAGTACTTC. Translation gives CASTGQGSREYEQYF.

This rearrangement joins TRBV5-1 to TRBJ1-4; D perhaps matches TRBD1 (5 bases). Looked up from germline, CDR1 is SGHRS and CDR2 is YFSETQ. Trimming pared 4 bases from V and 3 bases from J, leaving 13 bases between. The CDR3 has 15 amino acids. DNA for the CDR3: TGCGCCAGCAGCCTAGACAGATTATCTAATGAAAAACTGTTTTTT. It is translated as CASSLDRLSNEKLFF.

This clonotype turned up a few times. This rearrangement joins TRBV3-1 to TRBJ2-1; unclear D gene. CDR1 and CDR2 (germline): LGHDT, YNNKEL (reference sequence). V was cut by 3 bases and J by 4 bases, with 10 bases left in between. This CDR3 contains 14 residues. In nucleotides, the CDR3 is TGTGCCAGCAGCCACAGGTCCAAATACAATGAGCAGTTCTTC. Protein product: CASSHRSKYNEQFF.

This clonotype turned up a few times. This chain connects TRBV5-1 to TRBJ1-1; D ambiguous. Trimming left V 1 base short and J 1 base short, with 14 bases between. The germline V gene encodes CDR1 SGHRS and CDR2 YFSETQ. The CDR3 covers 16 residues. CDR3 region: CASSLSEGGRNTEAFF. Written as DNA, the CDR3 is TGCGCCAGCAGCTTGTCGGAGGGTGGAAGGAACACTGAAGCTTTCTTT. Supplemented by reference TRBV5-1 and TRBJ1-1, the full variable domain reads KAGVTQTPRYLIKTRGQQVTLSCSPISGHRSVSWYQQTPGQGLQFLFEYFSETQRNKGNFPGRFSGRQFSNSRSEMNVSTLELGDSALYLCASSLSEGGRNTEAFFGQGTRLTVV.

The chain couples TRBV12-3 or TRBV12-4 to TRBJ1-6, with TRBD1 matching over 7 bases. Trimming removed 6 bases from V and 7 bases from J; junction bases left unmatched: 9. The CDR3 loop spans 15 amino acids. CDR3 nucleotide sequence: TGTGCCAGCAGCGTGGACGGGACAGCAAATTCACCCCTCCACTTT. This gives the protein CASSVDGTANSPLHF.

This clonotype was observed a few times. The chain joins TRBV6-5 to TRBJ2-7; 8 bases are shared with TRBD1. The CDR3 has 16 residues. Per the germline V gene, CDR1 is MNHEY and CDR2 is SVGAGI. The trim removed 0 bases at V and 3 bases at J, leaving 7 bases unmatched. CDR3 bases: TGTGCCAGCAGTTACTCGCATGGGACAGGACTCTACGAGCAGTACTTC. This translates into CASSYSHGTGLYEQYF.

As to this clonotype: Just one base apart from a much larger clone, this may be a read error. The CDR3 nucleotides read TGCAGCGGACAGGCCGGGGCCCACGTCCTGACTTTC. Translating it yields CSGQAGAHVLTF. The chain carries TRBV29-1 and TRBJ2-6; D might be TRBD1 (6 bases). Germline V lookup: CDR1 SQVTM, CDR2 ANQGSEA. The CDR3 runs to 12 residues.

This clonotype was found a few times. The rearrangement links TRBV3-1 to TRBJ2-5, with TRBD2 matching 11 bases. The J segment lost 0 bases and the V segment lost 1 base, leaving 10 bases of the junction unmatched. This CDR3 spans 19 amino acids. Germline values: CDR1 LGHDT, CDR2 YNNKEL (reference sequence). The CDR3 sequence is CASSQVTGLAVKYQETQYF. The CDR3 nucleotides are TGTGCCAGCAGCCAAGTTACGGGACTAGCGGTAAAGTACCAAGAGACCCAGTACTTC.

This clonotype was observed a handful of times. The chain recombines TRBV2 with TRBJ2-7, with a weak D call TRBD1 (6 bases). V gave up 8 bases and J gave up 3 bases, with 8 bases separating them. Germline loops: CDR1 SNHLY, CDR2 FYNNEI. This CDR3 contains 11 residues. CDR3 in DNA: TGTGCCAGCGAACAGGGCTACGAGCAGTACTTC. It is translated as CASEQGYEQYF.

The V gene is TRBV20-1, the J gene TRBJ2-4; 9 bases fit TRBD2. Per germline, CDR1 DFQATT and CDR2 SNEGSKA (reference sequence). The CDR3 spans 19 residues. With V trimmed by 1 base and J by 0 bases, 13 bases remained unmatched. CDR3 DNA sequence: TGCAGTGCTAGAGTCAGTGGAGCGGGGGGACTTCTAGCCAAAAACATTCAGTACTTC. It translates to CSARVSGAGGLLAKNIQYF.

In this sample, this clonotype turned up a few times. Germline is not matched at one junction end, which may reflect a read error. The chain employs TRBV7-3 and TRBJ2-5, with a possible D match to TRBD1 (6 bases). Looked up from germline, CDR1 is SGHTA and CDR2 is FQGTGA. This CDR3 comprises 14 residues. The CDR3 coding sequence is TGTGCCAGCAGCCTTTCTACGGACAGCCCGTTTAGGTTCTTC. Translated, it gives CASSLSTDSPFRFF.

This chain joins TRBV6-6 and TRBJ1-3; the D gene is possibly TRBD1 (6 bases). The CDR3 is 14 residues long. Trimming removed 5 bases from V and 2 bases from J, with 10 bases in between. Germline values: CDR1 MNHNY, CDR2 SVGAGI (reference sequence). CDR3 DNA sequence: TGTGCCAGCAGTCCCCGGGACACTGGAAACACCATATATTTT. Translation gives CASSPRDTGNTIYF.

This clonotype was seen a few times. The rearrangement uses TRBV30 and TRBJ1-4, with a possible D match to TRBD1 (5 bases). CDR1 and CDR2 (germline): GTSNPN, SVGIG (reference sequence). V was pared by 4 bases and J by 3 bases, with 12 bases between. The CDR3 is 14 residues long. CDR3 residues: CAWTLGGANEKLFF. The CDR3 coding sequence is TGTGCCTGGACTCTCGGAGGGGCTAATGAAAAACTGTTTTTT.

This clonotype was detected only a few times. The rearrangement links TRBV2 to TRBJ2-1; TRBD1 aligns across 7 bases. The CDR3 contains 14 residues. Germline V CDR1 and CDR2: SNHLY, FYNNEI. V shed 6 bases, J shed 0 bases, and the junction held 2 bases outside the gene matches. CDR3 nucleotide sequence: TGTGCCAGCAGGGGGGACAGCTCCTACAATGAGCAGTTCTTC. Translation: CASRGDSSYNEQFF. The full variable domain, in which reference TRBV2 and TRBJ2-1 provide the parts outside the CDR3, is EPEVTQTPSHQVTQMGQEVILRCVPISNHLYFYWYRQILGQKVEFLVSFYNNEISEKSEIFDDQFSVERPDGSNFTLKIRSTKLEDSAMYFCASRGDSSYNEQFFGPGTRLTVL.

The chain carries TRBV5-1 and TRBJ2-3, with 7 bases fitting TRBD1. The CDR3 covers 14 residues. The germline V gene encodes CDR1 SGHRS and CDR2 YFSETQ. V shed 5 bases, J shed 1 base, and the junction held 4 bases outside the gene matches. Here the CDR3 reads CASRTGTRTDTQYF. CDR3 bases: TGCGCCAGCAGGACAGGGACCCGCACAGATACGCAGTATTTT.

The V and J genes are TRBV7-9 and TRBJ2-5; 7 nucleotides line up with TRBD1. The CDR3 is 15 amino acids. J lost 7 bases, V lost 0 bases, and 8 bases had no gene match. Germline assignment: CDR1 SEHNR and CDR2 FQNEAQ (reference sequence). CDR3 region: CASSLAQGESGTQYF. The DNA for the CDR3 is TGTGCCAGCAGCTTAGCCCAGGGGGAGTCGGGGACCCAGTACTTC.

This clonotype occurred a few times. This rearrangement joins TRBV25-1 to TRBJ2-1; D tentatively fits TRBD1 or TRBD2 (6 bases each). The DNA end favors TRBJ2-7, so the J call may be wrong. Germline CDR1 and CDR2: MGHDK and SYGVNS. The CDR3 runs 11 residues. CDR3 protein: CASISGAVQYF. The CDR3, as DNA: TGTGCCAGCATTTCGGGGGCGGTGCAGTACTTC.

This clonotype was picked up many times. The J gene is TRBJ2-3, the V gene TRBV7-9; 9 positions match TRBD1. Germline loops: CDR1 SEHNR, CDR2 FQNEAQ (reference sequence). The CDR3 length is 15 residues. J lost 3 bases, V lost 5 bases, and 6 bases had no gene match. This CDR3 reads CASSPGQGETDTQYF. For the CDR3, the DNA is TGTGCCAGCAGCCCGGGACAGGGCGAGACAGATACGCAGTATTTT.

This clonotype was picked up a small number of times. The CDR3 region has the DNA TGCAGCGTTGAAGGAGGGGGACAGGGCTTAGGAGAGCAGTACTTC. This codes for CSVEGGGQGLGEQYF. The chain carries TRBV29-1 and TRBJ2-5, with 9 positions matching TRBD1. The CDR3 consists of 15 residues. The germline CDR1 and CDR2 sequences are SQVTM and ANQGSEA. Trimming cost V 1 base and J 11 bases; bases outside gene matches: 14.

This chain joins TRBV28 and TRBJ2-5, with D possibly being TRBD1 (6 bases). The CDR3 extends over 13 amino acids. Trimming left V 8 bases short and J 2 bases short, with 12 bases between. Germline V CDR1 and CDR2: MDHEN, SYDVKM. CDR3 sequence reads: CASLRGLQETQYF. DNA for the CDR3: TGTGCCAGCCTCAGGGGTTTGCAAGAGACCCAGTACTTC.

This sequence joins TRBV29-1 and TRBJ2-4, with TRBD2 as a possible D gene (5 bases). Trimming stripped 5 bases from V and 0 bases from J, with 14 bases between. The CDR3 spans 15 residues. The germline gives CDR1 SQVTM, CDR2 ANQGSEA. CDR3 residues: CSVWSSSRAKNIQYF. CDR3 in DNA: TGCAGCGTTTGGTCTAGCAGTCGAGCCAAAAACATTCAGTACTTC.

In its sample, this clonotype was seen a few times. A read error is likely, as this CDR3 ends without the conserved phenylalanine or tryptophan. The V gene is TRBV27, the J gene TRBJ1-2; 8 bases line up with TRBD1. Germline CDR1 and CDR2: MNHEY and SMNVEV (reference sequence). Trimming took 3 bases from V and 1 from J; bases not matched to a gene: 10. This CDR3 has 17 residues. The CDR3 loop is CASSFSAGTGVNYGYTL. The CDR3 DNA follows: TGTGCCAGCAGTTTCAGCGCCGGGACAGGAGTTAACTATGGCTACACCCTC.

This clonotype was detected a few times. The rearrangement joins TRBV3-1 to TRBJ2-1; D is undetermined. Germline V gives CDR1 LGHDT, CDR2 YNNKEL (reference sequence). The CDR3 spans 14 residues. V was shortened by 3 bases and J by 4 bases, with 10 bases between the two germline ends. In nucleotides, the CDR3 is TGTGCCAGCAGCCATCGGGCGGCGTACAATGAGCAGTTCTTC. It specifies CASSHRAAYNEQFF.

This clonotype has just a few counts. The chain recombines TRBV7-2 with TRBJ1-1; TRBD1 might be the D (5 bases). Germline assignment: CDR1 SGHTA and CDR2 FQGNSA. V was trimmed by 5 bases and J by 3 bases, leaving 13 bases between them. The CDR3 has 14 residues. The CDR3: CASSRPGAHTEAFF. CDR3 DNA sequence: TGTGCCAGCAGCCGTCCCGGGGCACACACTGAAGCTTTCTTT.

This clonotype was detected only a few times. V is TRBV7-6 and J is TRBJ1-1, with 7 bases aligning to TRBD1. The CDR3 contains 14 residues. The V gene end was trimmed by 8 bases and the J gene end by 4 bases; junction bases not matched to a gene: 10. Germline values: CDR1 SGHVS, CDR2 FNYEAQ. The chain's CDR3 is CASRPAGGSTEAFF. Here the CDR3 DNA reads TGTGCCAGCCGCCCAGCAGGGGGGAGCACTGAAGCTTTCTTT.

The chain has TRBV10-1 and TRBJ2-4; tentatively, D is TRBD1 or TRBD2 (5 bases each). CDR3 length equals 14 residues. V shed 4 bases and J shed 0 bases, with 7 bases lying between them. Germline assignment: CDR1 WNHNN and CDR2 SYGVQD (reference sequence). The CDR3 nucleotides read TGCGCCAGCAGTGCCGGGGCAGCCAAAAACATTCAGTACTTC. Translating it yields CASSAGAAKNIQYF.

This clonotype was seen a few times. The chain's CDR3 is CAISESGQGKETQYF. The CDR3 DNA follows: TGTGCCATCAGTGAGTCGGGACAGGGGAAAGAGACCCAGTACTTC. The V and J genes are TRBV10-3 and TRBJ2-5; 10 bases agree with TRBD1. Germline loops: CDR1 ENHRY, CDR2 SYGVKD. The V gene end was trimmed by 0 bases and the J gene end by 3 bases; junction bases not matched to a gene: 1. The CDR3 extends over 15 amino acids.

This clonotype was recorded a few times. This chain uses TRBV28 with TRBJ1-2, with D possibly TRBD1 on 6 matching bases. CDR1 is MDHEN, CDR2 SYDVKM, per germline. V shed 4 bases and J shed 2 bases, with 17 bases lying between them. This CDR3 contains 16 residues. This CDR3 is CASSSPRRGDNYGYTF. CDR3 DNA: TGTGCCAGCAGTTCCCCCCGGAGGGGGGACAACTATGGCTACACCTTC.

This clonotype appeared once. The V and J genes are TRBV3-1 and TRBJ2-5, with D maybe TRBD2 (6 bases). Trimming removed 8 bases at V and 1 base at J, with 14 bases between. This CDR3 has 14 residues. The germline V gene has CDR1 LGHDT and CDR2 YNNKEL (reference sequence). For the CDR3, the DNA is TGTGCCAGCGTCCGGGGTAGCGGCCAAGAGACCCAGTACTTC. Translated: CASVRGSGQETQYF.